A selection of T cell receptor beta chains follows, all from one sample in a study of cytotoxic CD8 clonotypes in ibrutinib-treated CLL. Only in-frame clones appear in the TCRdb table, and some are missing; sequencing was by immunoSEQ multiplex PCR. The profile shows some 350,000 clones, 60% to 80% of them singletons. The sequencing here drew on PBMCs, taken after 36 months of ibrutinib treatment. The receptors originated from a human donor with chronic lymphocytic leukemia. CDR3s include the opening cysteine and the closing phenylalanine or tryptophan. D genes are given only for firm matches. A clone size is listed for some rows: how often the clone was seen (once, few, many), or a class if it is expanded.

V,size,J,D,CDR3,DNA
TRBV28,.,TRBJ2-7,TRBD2,CASSSSGRQTEQYF,TGTGCCAGCAGTTCTAGCGGGAGGCAGACCGAGCAGTACTTC
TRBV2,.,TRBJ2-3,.,CASSPSRPDTQYF,TGTGCCAGCAGTCCATCGCGGCCAGATACGCAGTATTTT
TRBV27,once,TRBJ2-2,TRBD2,CASSPHLRTSGTGELFF,TGTGCCAGCAGTCCTCACCTCCGGACTAGCGGGACCGGGGAGCTGTTTTTT
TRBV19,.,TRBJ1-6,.,CASTTHEGSNSPLHF,TGTGCCAGTACGACCCACGAGGGGTCCAATTCACCCCTCCACTTT
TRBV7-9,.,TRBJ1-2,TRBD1,CASSRDRGVYGYTF,TGTGCCAGCAGCCGGGACAGGGGTGTCTATGGCTACACCTTC
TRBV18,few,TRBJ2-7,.,CASSPGNYEQYF,TGTGCCAGCTCACCAGGGAACTACGAGCAGTACTTC
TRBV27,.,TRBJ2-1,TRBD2,CASSLGKQFFGLAGYNEQFF,TGTGCCAGCAGTTTAGGGAAGCAGTTTTTTGGACTAGCGGGGTACAATGAGCAGTTCTTC
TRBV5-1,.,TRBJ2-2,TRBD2,CASSLVAGLTGELFF,TGCGCCAGCAGCTTGGTAGCGGGGTTAACCGGGGAGCTGTTTTTT
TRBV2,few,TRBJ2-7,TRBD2,CASSLTPLATEQYF,TGTGCCAGCAGCTTAACCCCACTAGCGACCGAGCAGTACTTC
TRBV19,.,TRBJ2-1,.,CASSITGTLNNEQFF,TGTGCCAGTAGCATAACCGGGACTCTTAACAATGAGCAGTTCTTC
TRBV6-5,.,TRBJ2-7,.,CASSYVGEQYF,TGTGCCAGCAGTTACGTAGGGGAGCAGTACTTC
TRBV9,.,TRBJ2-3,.,CASSVFPGEGADTQYF,TGTGCCAGCAGCGTATTCCCGGGAGAGGGCGCAGATACGCAGTATTTT
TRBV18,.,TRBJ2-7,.,CASSPIGDGQAYEQYF,TGTGCCAGCTCACCAATCGGGGACGGTCAGGCCTACGAGCAGTACTTC
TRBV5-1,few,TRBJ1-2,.,CASSLGQSYGYTF,TGCGCCAGCAGCTTGGGACAGAGCTATGGCTACACCTTC
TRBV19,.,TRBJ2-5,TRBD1,CASSMQSGGAGETQYF,TGTGCCAGTAGTATGCAATCAGGGGGCGCGGGAGAGACCCAGTACTTC
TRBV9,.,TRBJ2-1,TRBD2,CASSVASGGLRDDYNEQFF,TGTGCCAGCAGCGTAGCTAGCGGGGGGCTAAGAGACGACTACAATGAGCAGTTCTTC
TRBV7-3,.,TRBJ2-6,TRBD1,CASSSRQGTSGANVLTF,TGTGCCAGCAGCTCAAGACAGGGAACCTCTGGGGCCAACGTCCTGACTTTC
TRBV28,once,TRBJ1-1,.,CASSLTAQNTEAFF,TGTGCCAGCAGTTTAACGGCACAGAACACTGAAGCTTTCTTT